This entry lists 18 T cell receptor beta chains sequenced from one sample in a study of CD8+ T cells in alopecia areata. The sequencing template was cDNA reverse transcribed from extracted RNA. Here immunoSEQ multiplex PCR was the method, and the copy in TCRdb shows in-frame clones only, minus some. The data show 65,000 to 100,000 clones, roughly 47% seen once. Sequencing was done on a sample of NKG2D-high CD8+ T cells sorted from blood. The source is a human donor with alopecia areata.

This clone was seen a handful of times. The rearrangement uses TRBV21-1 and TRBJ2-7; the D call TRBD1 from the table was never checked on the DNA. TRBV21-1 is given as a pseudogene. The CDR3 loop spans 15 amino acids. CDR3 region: CASSKVKDRPYEQYF. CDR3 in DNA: TGTGCCAGCAGCAAAGTTAAGGACAGGCCGTACGAGCAGTACTTC.

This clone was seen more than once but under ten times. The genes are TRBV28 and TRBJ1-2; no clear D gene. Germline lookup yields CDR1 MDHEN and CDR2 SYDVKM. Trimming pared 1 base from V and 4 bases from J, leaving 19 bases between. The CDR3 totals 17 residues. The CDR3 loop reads CASSLSLEANDVYGYTF. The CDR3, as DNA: TGTGCCAGCAGTTTATCCCTGGAGGCGAACGATGTCTATGGCTACACCTTC.

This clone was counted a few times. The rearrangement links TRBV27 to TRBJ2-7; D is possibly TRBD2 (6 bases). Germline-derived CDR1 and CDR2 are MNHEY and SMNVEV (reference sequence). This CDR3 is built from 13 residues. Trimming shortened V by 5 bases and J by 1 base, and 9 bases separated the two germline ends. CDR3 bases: TGTGCCAGCAGTGGGAGGAATTCCTACGAGCAGTACTTC. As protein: CASSGRNSYEQYF.

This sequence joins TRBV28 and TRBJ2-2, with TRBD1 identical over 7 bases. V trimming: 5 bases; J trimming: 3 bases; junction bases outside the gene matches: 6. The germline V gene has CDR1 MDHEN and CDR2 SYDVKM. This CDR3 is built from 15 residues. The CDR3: CASSPTGQYTGELFF. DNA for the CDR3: TGTGCCAGCAGTCCCACGGGACAGTACACCGGGGAGCTGTTTTTT.

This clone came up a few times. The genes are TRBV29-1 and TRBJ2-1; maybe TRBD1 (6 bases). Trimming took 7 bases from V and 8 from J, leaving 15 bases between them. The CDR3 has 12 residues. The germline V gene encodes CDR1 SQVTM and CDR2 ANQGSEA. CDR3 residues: CSDSDRLDEQFF. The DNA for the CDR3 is TGCAGCGATTCCGACAGGCTCGATGAGCAGTTCTTC.

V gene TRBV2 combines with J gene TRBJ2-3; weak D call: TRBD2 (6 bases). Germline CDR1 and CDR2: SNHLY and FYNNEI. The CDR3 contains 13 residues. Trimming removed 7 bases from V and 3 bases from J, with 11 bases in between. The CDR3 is CASTGGVTDTQYF. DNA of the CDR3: TGTGCCAGCACTGGCGGGGTTACAGATACGCAGTATTTT.

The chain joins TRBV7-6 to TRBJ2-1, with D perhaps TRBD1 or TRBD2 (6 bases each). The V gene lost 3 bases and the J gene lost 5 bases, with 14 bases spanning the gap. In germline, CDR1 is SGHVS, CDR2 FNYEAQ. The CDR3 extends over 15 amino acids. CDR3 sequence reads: CASSFVGGTNNEQFF. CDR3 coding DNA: TGTGCCAGCAGCTTTGTGGGCGGGACAAACAATGAGCAGTTCTTC.

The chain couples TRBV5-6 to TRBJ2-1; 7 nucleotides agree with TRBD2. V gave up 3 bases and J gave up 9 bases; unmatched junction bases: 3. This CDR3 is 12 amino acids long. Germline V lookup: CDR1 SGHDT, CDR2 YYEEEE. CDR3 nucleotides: TGTGCCAGCAGCTCGACGGGAGGTGAGCAGTTCTTC. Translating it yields CASSSTGGEQFF.

In nucleotides, the CDR3 is TGCAGCGTTGAAGATACGGGACAGGAGTACGAGCAGTACTTC. It translates to CSVEDTGQEYEQYF. This chain uses TRBV29-1 with TRBJ2-7; 8 nucleotides line up with TRBD1. The germline gives CDR1 SQVTM, CDR2 ANQGSEA. CDR3 length: 14 amino acids. J gave up 4 bases and V 0 bases, and 5 bases lay outside the gene matches.

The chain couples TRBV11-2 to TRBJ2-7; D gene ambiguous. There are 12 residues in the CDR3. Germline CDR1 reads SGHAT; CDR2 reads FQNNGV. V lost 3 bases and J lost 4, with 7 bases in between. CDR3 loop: CASSLDGYEQYF. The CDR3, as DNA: TGTGCCAGCAGCTTGGACGGGTACGAGCAGTACTTC.

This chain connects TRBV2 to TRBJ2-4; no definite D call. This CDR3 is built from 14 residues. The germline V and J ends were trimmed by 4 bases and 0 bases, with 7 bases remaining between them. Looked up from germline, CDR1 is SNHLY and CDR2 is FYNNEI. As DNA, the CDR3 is TGTGCCAGCAGTGGGCGACTAGCCAAAAACATTCAGTACTTC. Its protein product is CASSGRLAKNIQYF.

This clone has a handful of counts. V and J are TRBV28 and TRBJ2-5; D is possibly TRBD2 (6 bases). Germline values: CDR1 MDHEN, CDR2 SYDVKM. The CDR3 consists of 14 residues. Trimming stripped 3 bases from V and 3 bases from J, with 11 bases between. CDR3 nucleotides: TGTGCCAGCAGTTTGTGGGACTCAAAAGAGACCCAGTACTTC. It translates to CASSLWDSKETQYF.

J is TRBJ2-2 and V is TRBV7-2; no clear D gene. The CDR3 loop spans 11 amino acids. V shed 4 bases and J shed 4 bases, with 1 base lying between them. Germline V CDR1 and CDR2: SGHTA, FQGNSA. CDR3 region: CASSSTGELFF. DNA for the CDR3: TGTGCCAGCAGCTCCACCGGGGAGCTGTTTTTT.

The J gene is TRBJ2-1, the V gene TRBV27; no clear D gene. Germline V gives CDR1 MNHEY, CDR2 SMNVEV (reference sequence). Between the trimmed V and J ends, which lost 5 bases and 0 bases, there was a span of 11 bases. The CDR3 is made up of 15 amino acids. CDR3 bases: TGTGCCAGCAGTCCGATCTATAGCTCCTACAATGAGCAGTTCTTC. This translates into CASSPIYSSYNEQFF.

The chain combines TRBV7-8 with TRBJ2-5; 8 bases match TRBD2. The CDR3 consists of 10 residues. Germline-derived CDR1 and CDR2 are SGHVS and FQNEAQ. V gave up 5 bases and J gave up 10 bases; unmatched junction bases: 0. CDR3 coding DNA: TGTGCCAGCAGCGGGACTAGCCAGTACTTC. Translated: CASSGTSQYF. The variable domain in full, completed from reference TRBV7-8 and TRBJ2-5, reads GAGVSQSPRYKVAKRGQDVALRCDPISGHVSLFWYQQALGQGPEFLTYFQNEAQLDKSGLPSDRFFAERPEGSVSTLKIQRTQQEDSAVYLCASSGTSQYFGPGTRLLVL.

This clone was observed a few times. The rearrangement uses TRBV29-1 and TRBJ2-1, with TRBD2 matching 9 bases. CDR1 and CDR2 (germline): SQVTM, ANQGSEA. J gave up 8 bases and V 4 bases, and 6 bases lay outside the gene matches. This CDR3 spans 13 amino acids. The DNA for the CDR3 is TGCAGCGTTGTTAGCGGGAGTTCGGATGAGCAGTTCTTC. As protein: CSVVSGSSDEQFF.

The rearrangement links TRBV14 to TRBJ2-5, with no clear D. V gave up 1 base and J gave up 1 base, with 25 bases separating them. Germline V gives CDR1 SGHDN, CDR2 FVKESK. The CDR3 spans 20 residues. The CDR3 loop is CASSQGILESDEKAQETQYF. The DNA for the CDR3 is TGTGCCAGCAGCCAAGGGATTCTGGAATCCGACGAGAAGGCCCAAGAGACCCAGTACTTC.

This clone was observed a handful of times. The CDR3 spells CASSSPDPPKQFF. The CDR3 DNA follows: TGTGCCAGCAGCTCCCCCGACCCGCCCAAGCAGTTCTTC. V is TRBV7-9 and J is TRBJ2-1; the D is unclear. V lost 4 bases to trimming and J lost 11 bases, with 15 bases between them. This CDR3 contains 13 residues. Germline CDR1 reads SEHNR; CDR2 reads FQNEAQ (reference sequence).